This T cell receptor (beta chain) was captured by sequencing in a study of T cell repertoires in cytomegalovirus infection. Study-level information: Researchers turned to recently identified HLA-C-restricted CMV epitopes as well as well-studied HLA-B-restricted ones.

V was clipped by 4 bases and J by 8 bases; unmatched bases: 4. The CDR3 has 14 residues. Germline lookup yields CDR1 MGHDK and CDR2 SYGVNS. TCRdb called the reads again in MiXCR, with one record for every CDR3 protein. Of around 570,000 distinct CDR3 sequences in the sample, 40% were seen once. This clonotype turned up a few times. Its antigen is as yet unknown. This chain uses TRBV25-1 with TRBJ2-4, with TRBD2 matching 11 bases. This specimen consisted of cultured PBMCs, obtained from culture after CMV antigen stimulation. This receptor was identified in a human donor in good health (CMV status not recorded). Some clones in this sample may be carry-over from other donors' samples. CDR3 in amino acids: CASSGTSGSYIQYF. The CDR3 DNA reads TGTGCCAGCAGTGGAACTAGCGGGAGTTACATTCAGTACTTC.